This T cell receptor (beta chain) was captured by sequencing in a study of monozygotic twins with inflammatory bowel disease. Overall study results and limits: Background noise in patient repertoires may stem from differing immunosuppressive treatments. Especially with disease activity, IBD patients shared fewer clonotypes with others than healthy twins did. No single strong signal or clonotype associated with IBD was supported.

Using the 5' RACE reads, TCRdb records one entry per CDR3 protein without DNA. The sample totals roughly 330,000 distinct CDR3 sequences. The CDR3 loop spans 14 amino acids. The germline V gene has CDR1 DFQATT and CDR2 SNEGSKA (reference sequence). About this clonotype: Its antigen is not known.

The sample comprised blood. This TCR came from a human donor with ulcerative colitis or Crohn's disease, or a healthy co-twin of an affected twin (not recorded which). This chain connects TRBV20-1 to TRBJ1-6; absent DNA, TCRdb's TRBD1 call cannot be checked. The CDR3 protein is CSAPGGSDNSPLHF.